The 7 T cell receptor beta chains below all came from one sample that was sequenced in a study of vaccination effects on CD4 cells after COVID-19. Antigen specificity for these receptors is unknown. CD4+ T cells specific for antigen were expanded with viral peptide pools by the ViraFEST assay before sequencing. Culture lasted roughly 9 days before CD4+ T cell isolation. Neither prior SARS-CoV-2 infection nor positive nucleocapsid antibodies were present in the vaccine recipients. Generated by immunoSEQ multiplex PCR, the TCRdb table keeps only in-frame clones and is missing some. The sample has over 25,000 clones; about 81% are singletons. The sequencing here drew on CD4+ T cells from PBMCs cultured with SARS-CoV-2 spike peptides, taken before COVID-19 vaccination. These receptors came from a human donor who received a COVID-19 vaccine.

The rearrangement joins TRBV14 to TRBJ2-3; 8 bases map to TRBD2. Germline V gene data show CDR1 as SGHDN and CDR2 as FVKESK. The CDR3 covers 15 residues. Germline trimming cut 2 bases from V and 2 bases from J; bases unmatched to any gene: 3. CDR3 sequence reads: CASSQQLAATDTQYF. The CDR3 DNA reads as TGTGCCAGCAGCCAACAACTAGCGGCCACAGATACGCAGTATTTT.

The chain has TRBV9 and TRBJ1-1; D gene unclear. CDR1 is SGDLS, CDR2 YYNGEE, per germline. The CDR3 is made up of 15 amino acids. V lost 0 bases, J lost 3 bases, and 12 bases lay in between. The CDR3 loop is CASSVGPSAHTEAFF. Here the CDR3 DNA reads TGTGCCAGCAGCGTAGGGCCATCTGCCCACACTGAAGCTTTCTTT.

V usage is TRBV5-4 and J usage is TRBJ1-1; D ambiguous. V dropped 4 bases and J dropped 9 bases, with 22 bases sitting between them. The germline V gene has CDR1 SGHNT and CDR2 YYREEE (reference sequence). The CDR3 consists of 15 residues. CDR3 protein: CASSPSGQKTFKAFF. CDR3 nucleotides: TGTGCCAGCAGCCCGTCTGGGCAGAAAACCTTCAAAGCTTTCTTT.

The V call is TRBV5-6, the J call TRBJ1-1; TRBD1 is a possible D gene (5 bases). Trimming removed 4 bases from V and 8 bases from J, with 18 bases in between. This CDR3 is built from 14 residues. Germline V CDR1 and CDR2: SGHDT, YYEEEE. The CDR3, as DNA: TGTGCCAGCAGCCCAGCTCTAGACAGCCCAGAAGCTTTCTTT. It is translated as CASSPALDSPEAFF.

This chain links TRBV7-9 with TRBJ1-2; the D gene is possibly TRBD1 (5 bases). Germline loops: CDR1 SEHNR, CDR2 FQNEAQ (reference sequence). The CDR3 runs 14 residues. Trimming left V 3 bases short and J 2 bases short, with 10 bases between. The CDR3 region is CASSLARDNYGYTF. CDR3 DNA: TGTGCCAGCAGCTTGGCTCGGGACAACTATGGCTACACCTTC. The whole variable domain, remainder taken from reference TRBV7-9 and TRBJ1-2, is DTGVSQNPRHKITKRGQNVTFRCDPISEHNRLYWYRQTLGQGPEFLTYFQNEAQLEKSRLLSDRFSAERPKGSFSTLEIQRTEQGDSAMYLCASSLARDNYGYTFGSGTRLTVV.

The rearrangement links TRBV5-5 to TRBJ1-2; D not resolved. The CDR3 runs to 13 residues. The germline V and J ends were trimmed by 5 bases and 4 bases, with 12 bases remaining between them. Germline V gene data show CDR1 as SGHKS and CDR2 as YYEKEE (reference sequence). DNA of the CDR3: TGTGCCAGCAGGTTCCCCGGAGCCTATGGCTACACCTTC. It translates to CASRFPGAYGYTF. The full variable domain, its missing parts supplied by reference TRBV5-5 and TRBJ1-2, is DAGVTQSPTHLIKTRGQQVTLRCSPISGHKSVSWYQQVLGQGPQFIFQYYEKEERGRGNFPDRFSARQFPNYSSELNVNALLLGDSALYLCASRFPGAYGYTFGSGTRLTVV.

The chain links TRBV9 to TRBJ1-2; D gene unclear. V lost 3 bases and J 5 bases, leaving 2 bases between the germline ends. This CDR3 is built from 10 residues. Germline loops: CDR1 SGDLS, CDR2 YYNGEE. CDR3 loop: CASSAYGYTF. The CDR3 bases are TGTGCCAGCAGCGCGTATGGCTACACCTTC. Full variable domain (remainder filled in from reference TRBV9 and TRBJ1-2): DSGVTQTPKHLITATGQRVTLRCSPRSGDLSVYWYQQSLDQGLQFLIQYYNGEERAKGNILERFSAQQFPDLHSELNLSSLELGDSALYFCASSAYGYTFGSGTRLTVV.